A single sample is the source of the 18 T cell receptor beta chains below, sequenced in a study of liver allograft versus peripheral blood T cells. Study overall: Comparing T cell receptor repertoires in transplanted livers with those in recipients' peripheral blood was part of the design.

One entry per CDR3 protein, called by TCRdb with MiXCR from the reads. The table lists approximately 16,000 distinct CDR3 sequences, around a fifth of them singletons. The receptors come from a human patient who had a liver transplant. Some of these T cells may belong to the graft donor.

To note about this clonotype: In this CDR3 the conserved last residue, phenylalanine or tryptophan, is missing, so a read error is likely. This rearrangement joins TRBV6-1 to TRBJ2-3; 9 positions match TRBD2. The CDR3 has 16 residues. V dropped 1 base and J dropped 9; count of bases not matched to a gene: 11. Germline lookup yields CDR1 MNHNS and CDR2 SASEGT. The CDR3 spells CASSEEASGASGTQYY. The CDR3 DNA follows: TGTGCCAGCAGTGAAGAGGCTAGCGGGGCCTCCGGAACGCAGTATTAT.

V gene TRBV6-5 combines with J gene TRBJ1-6, with D uncertain. Trimming removed 2 bases from V and 13 bases from J, with 15 bases in between. CDR1 and CDR2 from the germline V gene are MNHEY and SVGAGI. CDR3 length equals 14 residues. CDR3 residues: CASSYRSASSPLHF. The CDR3 DNA sequence: TGTGCCAGCAGTTACAGAAGCGCCAGCTCCCCCCTCCACTTT.

This clonotype was detected ten times or more. The chain joins TRBV28 to TRBJ2-6; D gene uncertain. V was cut by 2 bases and J by 0 bases, with 8 bases left in between. Germline CDR1 and CDR2: MDHEN and SYDVKM. The CDR3 spans 16 residues. In DNA, the CDR3 is TGTGCCAGCAGTTTAGGTACGAACTCTGGGGCCAACGTCCTGACTTTC. This translates into CASSLGTNSGANVLTF.

In this sample, this clonotype turned up a few times. This chain uses TRBV15 with TRBJ2-7; D is uncertain. Between the trimmed V and J ends, which lost 0 bases and 3 bases, there was a span of 6 bases. The CDR3 runs to 13 residues. From germline, CDR1 is LNHNV and CDR2 YYDKDF (reference sequence). In DNA, the CDR3 is TGTGCCACCAGCAGAGAACAGTTCTACGAGCAGTACTTC. Translation gives CATSREQFYEQYF.

This clonotype was picked up many times. This chain links TRBV10-3 with TRBJ2-5; D is perhaps TRBD1 or TRBD2 (5 bases each). The germline CDR1 and CDR2 sequences are ENHRY and SYGVKD. Trimming took off 6 bases at V and 3 bases at J, with 11 bases between the two ends. The CDR3 runs 13 residues. CDR3 DNA: TGTGCCATCAGCCGGGACCCCAAAGAGACCCAGTACTTC. This encodes CAISRDPKETQYF.

The chain recombines TRBV7-9 with TRBJ1-2; weak D call: TRBD1 (6 bases). The CDR3 has 15 amino acids. Germline assignment: CDR1 SEHNR and CDR2 FQNEAQ (reference sequence). Trimming shortened V by 2 bases and J by 2 bases, and 12 bases separated the two germline ends. As DNA, the CDR3 is TGTGCCAGCAGCTTAATAGGGGGACGGAACTATGGCTACACCTTC. This sequence encodes CASSLIGGRNYGYTF.

The chain employs TRBV5-4 and TRBJ1-2; D perhaps matches TRBD1 (5 bases). This CDR3 is built from 14 residues. Germline values: CDR1 SGHNT, CDR2 YYREEE (reference sequence). Trimming pared 4 bases from V and 3 bases from J, leaving 13 bases between. The CDR3 is CASSPGAGDYGYTF. As DNA, the CDR3 is TGTGCCAGCAGCCCTGGGGCAGGCGACTATGGCTACACCTTC.

This chain connects TRBV28 to TRBJ1-1; D gene ambiguous. CDR1 is MDHEN and CDR2 is SYDVKM in the germline V gene. The CDR3 loop spans 14 amino acids. V was trimmed by 5 bases and J by 0 bases, leaving 10 bases between them. The CDR3 DNA follows: TGTGCCAGCAGTGAGGGATACATGAACACTGAAGCTTTCTTT. This encodes CASSEGYMNTEAFF.

This clonotype showed up many times. V usage is TRBV19 and J usage is TRBJ1-5, with a tentative D call TRBD1 (5 bases). V was trimmed by 3 bases and J by 7 bases, leaving 22 bases between them. Looked up from germline, CDR1 is LNHDA and CDR2 is SQIVND (reference sequence). The CDR3 covers 17 residues. The CDR3 is CASSIEGTPLTGQPQHF. The CDR3 bases are TGTGCCAGTAGTATCGAGGGGACCCCCCTCACCGGCCAGCCCCAGCATTTT.

The chain carries TRBV28 and TRBJ1-1, with D unclear. CDR1 MDHEN and CDR2 SYDVKM come from the germline V gene. The CDR3 has 14 residues. Trimming left V 7 bases short and J 1 base short, with 13 bases between. CDR3 region: CASISVRRNTEAFF. Here the CDR3 DNA reads TGTGCCAGCATCTCTGTACGACGGAACACTGAAGCTTTCTTT.

V and J are TRBV6-1 and TRBJ2-7; D is unclear. The germline CDR1 and CDR2 sequences are MNHNS and SASEGT. This CDR3 is 12 amino acids long. V shed 0 bases and J shed 6 bases, with 6 bases lying between them. DNA for the CDR3: TGTGCCAGCAGTGAAGCAATTTCCGAGCAGTACTTC. As protein: CASSEAISEQYF.

This clonotype is labeled medium-sized. The chain carries TRBV6-5 and TRBJ1-1, with 7 bases matching TRBD1. CDR1 is MNHEY, CDR2 SVGAGI, per germline. J was trimmed by 8 bases and V by 0 bases; bases with no gene match: 9. The length of the CDR3 is 15 residues. The CDR3 reads CASSYSSEGQKEAFF. CDR3 DNA: TGTGCCAGCAGTTACTCTTCCGAGGGACAGAAAGAAGCTTTCTTT.

This chain joins TRBV9 and TRBJ2-3; the D gene is possibly TRBD2 (5 bases). Trimming removed 0 bases from V and 0 bases from J, with 11 bases in between. Germline assignment: CDR1 SGDLS and CDR2 YYNGEE. This CDR3 comprises 16 residues. The CDR3 region has the DNA TGTGCCAGCAGCGTAGCGGCGGGCACGAGCACAGATACGCAGTATTTT. Its translation: CASSVAAGTSTDTQYF.

The table lists this clonotype with a few counts. V gene TRBV24-1 combines with J gene TRBJ2-3, with D unresolved. Germline V CDR1 and CDR2: KGHDR, SFDVKD. V lost 3 bases, J lost 5 bases, and 8 bases lay in between. The CDR3 is 13 residues long. The CDR3 region has the DNA TGTGCCACCAGTGATCCAACTCAAGATACGCAGTATTTT. This sequence encodes CATSDPTQDTQYF.

The rearrangement joins TRBV6-2 or TRBV6-3 to TRBJ2-2, with 9 nucleotides matching TRBD2. The CDR3 is made up of 15 amino acids. CDR1 and CDR2 from the germline V gene are MNHEY and SVGEGT. V was clipped by 5 bases and J by 9 bases; unmatched bases: 10. CDR3 region: CASSPLAGESRELFF. The DNA for the CDR3 is TGTGCCAGCAGTCCCTTAGCGGGAGAGAGCAGGGAGCTGTTTTTT.

This clonotype has a handful of counts. The V and J genes are TRBV10-3 and TRBJ1-3; D uncertain. Germline V gene data show CDR1 as ENHRY and CDR2 as SYGVKD. The CDR3 has 13 amino acids. V shed 10 bases and J shed 2 bases, with 12 bases lying between them. In DNA form, the CDR3 reads TGTGCCAGCGAGCCGGCCACTGGAAACACCATATATTTT. Translation gives CASEPATGNTIYF.

This clonotype was seen repeatedly, ten times or more. The chain recombines TRBV6-5 with TRBJ1-2; 7 bases agree with TRBD1. The V gene end was trimmed by 6 bases and the J gene end by 10 bases; junction bases not matched to a gene: 11. There are 13 residues in the CDR3. Germline V gene sequence: CDR1 MNHEY, CDR2 SVGAGI. CDR3 nucleotide sequence: TGTGCCAGCAGGCCGACAGGGCACTACGCCTACACCTTC. Translation: CASRPTGHYAYTF.

This clonotype came up many times. CDR3 in amino acids: CASSLGPTGSTGNEQFF. The CDR3 bases are TGTGCCAGCAGCTTAGGGCCCACAGGGTCTACGGGGAATGAGCAGTTCTTC. The rearrangement uses TRBV7-2 and TRBJ2-1; possible D gene TRBD1, 6 bases. CDR1 is SGHTA and CDR2 is FQGNSA in the germline V gene. The CDR3 consists of 17 residues. The V and J ends lost 1 base and 7 bases respectively, with 20 bases between them.